A single sample gave rise to the 11 T cell receptor beta chains below, sequenced in a study of blood T cell repertoires in COVID-19. The assay was immunoSEQ multiplex PCR, and TCRdb's table has in-frame clones only and misses some. The sample contains over 350,000 clones, more than 75% of which appear only once. The specimen sequenced was PBMCs or T cells enriched from blood (not recorded which). Every receptor here comes from a woman younger than 35 who had recovered from COVID-19.

This sequence joins TRBV18 and TRBJ1-5; D gene unclear. This CDR3 spans 15 amino acids. Germline lookup yields CDR1 KGHSH and CDR2 LQKENI. The ends were cut back, 2 bases at V and 0 bases at J, with 8 bases in the middle. The CDR3, as DNA: TGTGCCAGCTCACCAACATCCCTTAGCAATCAGCCCCAGCATTTT. Translated, it gives CASSPTSLSNQPQHF.

Only one count was recorded for this clone. V gene TRBV9 combines with J gene TRBJ1-2; TRBD1 might be the D (6 bases). V dropped 0 bases and J dropped 7 bases, with 13 bases sitting between them. CDR3 length equals 14 residues. The germline V gene has CDR1 SGDLS and CDR2 YYNGEE. The CDR3 protein is CASSVDAGAGGYTF. In DNA, the CDR3 is TGTGCCAGCAGCGTAGACGCAGGGGCCGGTGGCTACACCTTC.

The rearrangement links TRBV2 to TRBJ1-2; 8 bases are shared with TRBD1. J was trimmed by 5 bases and V by 5 bases; bases with no gene match: 10. The germline CDR1 and CDR2 sequences are SNHLY and FYNNEI. This CDR3 region has 15 residues. The CDR3: CASSPTGARRYGYTF. The CDR3 DNA sequence: TGTGCCAGCAGTCCGACAGGGGCCCGAAGGTATGGCTACACCTTC.

The chain combines TRBV30 with TRBJ1-5; possible D gene TRBD1, 5 bases. CDR1 is GTSNPN, CDR2 SVGIG, per germline (reference sequence). V was clipped by 0 bases and J by 6 bases, with 21 bases between them. The CDR3 extends over 17 amino acids. The CDR3 spells CAWSVSYGARGFQPQHF. As DNA, the CDR3 is TGTGCCTGGAGTGTATCCTATGGGGCGCGGGGGTTTCAGCCCCAGCATTTT.

The V and J genes are TRBV6-5 and TRBJ2-7; 7 bases agree with TRBD1. CDR1 is MNHEY and CDR2 is SVGAGI in the germline V gene. V lost 2 bases and J lost 2; bases outside the gene matches: 3. The length of the CDR3 is 14 residues. The chain's CDR3 is CASSYRGPAYEQYF. CDR3 bases: TGTGCCAGCAGTTACAGGGGGCCGGCCTACGAGCAGTACTTC.

The chain joins TRBV5-6 to TRBJ1-2; no reliable D call. CDR3 size: 13 residues. V was clipped by 0 bases and J by 4 bases, with 7 bases between them. CDR1 and CDR2 (germline): SGHDT, YYEEEE. This CDR3 reads CASSLVEPYGYTF. CDR3 nucleotides: TGTGCCAGCAGCTTGGTTGAGCCCTATGGCTACACCTTC. Together with reference TRBV5-6 and TRBJ1-2, the CDR3 gives the full variable domain: DAGVTQSPTHLIKTRGQQVTLRCSPKSGHDTVSWYQQALGQGPQFIFQYYEEEERQRGNFPDRFSGHQFPNYSSELNVNALLLGDSALYLCASSLVEPYGYTFGSGTRLTVV.

The V and J genes are TRBV4-1 and TRBJ2-1, with a weak D call TRBD2 (5 bases). Germline assignment: CDR1 MGHRA and CDR2 YSYEKL. This CDR3 spans 15 amino acids. Trimming pared 0 bases from V and 2 bases from J, leaving 8 bases between. The CDR3 sequence: CASSQDSGAYNEQFF. DNA for the CDR3: TGCGCCAGCAGCCAAGACTCCGGGGCCTACAATGAGCAGTTCTTC.

The V call is TRBV6-6, the J call TRBJ1-5; D gene unclear. There are 15 residues in the CDR3. Trimming left V 0 bases short and J 3 bases short, with 9 bases between. CDR1 MNHNY and CDR2 SVGAGI come from the germline V gene (reference sequence). CDR3 bases: TGTGCCAGCAGTTACTCGAACAGACCCAATCAGCCCCAGCATTTT. It is translated as CASSYSNRPNQPQHF.

On this clone itself: At one boundary the junction diverges from the germline segment, which might be a read error. This chain uses TRBV5-4 with TRBJ1-2, with no clear D. The germline V gene encodes CDR1 SGHNT and CDR2 YYREEE (reference sequence). The CDR3 has 14 amino acids. CDR3: CASSSFGGLYDYTF. DNA of the CDR3: TGTGCCAGCAGCTCATTCGGCGGGCTCTATGACTACACCTTC.

This sequence joins TRBV7-6 and TRBJ2-3; 15 nucleotides line up with TRBD2. V lost 5 bases and J lost 5; bases outside the gene matches: 5. The germline V gene encodes CDR1 SGHVS and CDR2 FNYEAQ. The CDR3 spans 16 residues. CDR3: CASSLGLAGGRDTQYF. As DNA, the CDR3 is TGTGCCAGCAGCCTTGGACTAGCGGGGGGGCGAGATACGCAGTATTTT.

This clone was detected once. The chain joins TRBV30 to TRBJ1-1; 7 bases align to TRBD1. V lost 0 bases to trimming and J lost 0 bases; unmatched junction nucleotides: 13. There are 18 residues in the CDR3. CDR1 is GTSNPN, CDR2 SVGIG, per germline (reference sequence). The CDR3 nucleotides read TGTGCCTGGAGTGTACTCAGGACGACAGGGATAATGAACACTGAAGCTTTCTTT. It specifies CAWSVLRTTGIMNTEAFF.